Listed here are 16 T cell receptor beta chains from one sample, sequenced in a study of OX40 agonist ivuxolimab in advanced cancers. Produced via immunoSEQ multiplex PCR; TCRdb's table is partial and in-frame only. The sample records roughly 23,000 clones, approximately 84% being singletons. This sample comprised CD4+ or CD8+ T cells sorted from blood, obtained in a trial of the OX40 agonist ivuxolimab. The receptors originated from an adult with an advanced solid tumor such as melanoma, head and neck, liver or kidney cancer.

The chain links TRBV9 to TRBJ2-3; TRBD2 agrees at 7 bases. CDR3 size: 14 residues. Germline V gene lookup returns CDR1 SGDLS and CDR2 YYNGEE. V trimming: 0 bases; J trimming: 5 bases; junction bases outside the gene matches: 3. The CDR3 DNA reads TGTGCCAGCAGCGTAGAGGGGAGGGGAGATACGCAGTATTTT. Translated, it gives CASSVEGRGDTQYF.

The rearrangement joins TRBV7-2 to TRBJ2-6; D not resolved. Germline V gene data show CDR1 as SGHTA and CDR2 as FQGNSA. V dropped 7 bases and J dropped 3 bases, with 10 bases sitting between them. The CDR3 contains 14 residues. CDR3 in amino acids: CASTLLSGANVLTF. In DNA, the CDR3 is TGTGCCAGCACCTTGTTAAGTGGGGCCAACGTCCTGACTTTC.

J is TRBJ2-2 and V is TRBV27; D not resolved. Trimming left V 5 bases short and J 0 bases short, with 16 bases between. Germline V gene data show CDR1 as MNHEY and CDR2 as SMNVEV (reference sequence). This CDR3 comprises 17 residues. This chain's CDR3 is CASSPAWSLTNTGELFF. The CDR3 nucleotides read TGTGCCAGCAGTCCAGCGTGGAGCTTAACGAACACCGGGGAGCTGTTTTTT.

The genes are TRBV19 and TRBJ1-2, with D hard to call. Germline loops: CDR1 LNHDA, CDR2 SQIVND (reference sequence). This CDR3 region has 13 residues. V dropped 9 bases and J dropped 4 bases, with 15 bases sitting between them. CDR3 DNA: TGTGCCAGCAAATTGGGAGGGTCCTATGGCTACACCTTC. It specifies CASKLGGSYGYTF.

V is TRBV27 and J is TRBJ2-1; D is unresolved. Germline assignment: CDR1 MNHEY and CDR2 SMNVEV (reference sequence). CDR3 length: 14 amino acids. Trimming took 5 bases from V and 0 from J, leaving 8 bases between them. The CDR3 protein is CASSPSSSYNEQFF. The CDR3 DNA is TGTGCCAGCAGTCCATCCAGCTCCTACAATGAGCAGTTCTTC.

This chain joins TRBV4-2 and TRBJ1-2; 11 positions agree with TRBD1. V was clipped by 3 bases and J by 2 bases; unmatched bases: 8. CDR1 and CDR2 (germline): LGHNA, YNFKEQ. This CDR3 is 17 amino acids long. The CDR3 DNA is TGTGCCAGCAGCCATGCCGGGACAGGGGGAGACAACTATGGCTACACCTTC. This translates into CASSHAGTGGDNYGYTF.

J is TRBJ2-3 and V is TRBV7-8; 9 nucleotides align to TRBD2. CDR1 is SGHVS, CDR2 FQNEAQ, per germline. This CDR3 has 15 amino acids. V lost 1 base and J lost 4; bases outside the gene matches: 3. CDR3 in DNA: TGTGCCAGCAGCTTAGTAGCGGGGGTGGCAGATACGCAGTATTTT. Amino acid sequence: CASSLVAGVADTQYF.

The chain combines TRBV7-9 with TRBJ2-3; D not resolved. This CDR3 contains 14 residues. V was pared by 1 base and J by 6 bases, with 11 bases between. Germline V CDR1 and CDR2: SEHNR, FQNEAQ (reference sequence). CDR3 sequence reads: CASSLVPGQDTQYF. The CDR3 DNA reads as TGTGCCAGCAGCTTAGTGCCGGGTCAGGATACGCAGTATTTT.

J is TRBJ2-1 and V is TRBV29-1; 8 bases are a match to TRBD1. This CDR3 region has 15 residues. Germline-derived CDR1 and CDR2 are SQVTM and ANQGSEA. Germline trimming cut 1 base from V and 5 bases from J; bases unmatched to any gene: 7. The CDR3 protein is CSVEVEDRVNNEQFF. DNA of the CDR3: TGCAGCGTTGAAGTAGAGGACAGGGTTAACAATGAGCAGTTCTTC.

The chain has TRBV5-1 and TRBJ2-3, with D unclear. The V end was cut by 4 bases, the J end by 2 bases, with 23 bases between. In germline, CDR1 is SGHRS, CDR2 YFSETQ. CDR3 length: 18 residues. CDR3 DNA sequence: TGCGCCAGCAGCCTTCAAACCCCGAGCCGGACCCTCACAGATACGCAGTATTTT. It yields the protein CASSLQTPSRTLTDTQYF.

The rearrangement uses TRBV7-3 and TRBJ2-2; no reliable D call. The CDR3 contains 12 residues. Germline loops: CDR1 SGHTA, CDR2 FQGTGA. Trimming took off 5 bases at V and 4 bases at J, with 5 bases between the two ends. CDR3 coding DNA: TGTGCCAGCAGCCTCCGCACCGGGGAGCTGTTTTTT. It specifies CASSLRTGELFF.

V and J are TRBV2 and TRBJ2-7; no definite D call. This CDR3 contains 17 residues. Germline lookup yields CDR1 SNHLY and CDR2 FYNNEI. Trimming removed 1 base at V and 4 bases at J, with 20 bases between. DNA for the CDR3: TGTGCCAGCAGTGAAGAAGGGCTCGAATTAAAAAGATACGAGCAGTACTTC. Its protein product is CASSEEGLELKRYEQYF.

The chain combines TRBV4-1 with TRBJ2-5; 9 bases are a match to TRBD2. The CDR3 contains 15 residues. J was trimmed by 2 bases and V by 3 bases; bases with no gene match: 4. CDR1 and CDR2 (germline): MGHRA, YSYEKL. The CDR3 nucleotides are TGCGCCAGCAGCCACGCGGGGGGGTCTCAAGAGACCCAGTACTTC. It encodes CASSHAGGSQETQYF.

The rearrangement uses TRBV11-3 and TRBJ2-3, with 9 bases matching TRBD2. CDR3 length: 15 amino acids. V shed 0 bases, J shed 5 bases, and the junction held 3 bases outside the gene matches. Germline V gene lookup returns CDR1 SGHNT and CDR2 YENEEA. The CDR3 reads CASSLEGLAGDTQYF. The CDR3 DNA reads TGTGCCAGCAGCTTAGAGGGACTAGCAGGAGATACGCAGTATTTT.

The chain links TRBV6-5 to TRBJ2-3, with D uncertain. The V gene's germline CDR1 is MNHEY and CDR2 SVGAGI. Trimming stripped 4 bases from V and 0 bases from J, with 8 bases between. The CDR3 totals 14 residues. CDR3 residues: CASSFTASTDTQYF. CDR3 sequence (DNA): TGTGCCAGCAGTTTTACTGCTAGCACAGATACGCAGTATTTT.

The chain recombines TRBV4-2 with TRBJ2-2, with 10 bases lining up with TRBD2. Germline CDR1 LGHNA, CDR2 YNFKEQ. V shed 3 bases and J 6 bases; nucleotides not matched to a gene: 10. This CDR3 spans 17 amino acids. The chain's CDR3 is CASSQAAGGPGAGELFF. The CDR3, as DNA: TGTGCCAGCAGCCAGGCAGCGGGGGGGCCTGGAGCCGGGGAGCTGTTTTTT.